This T cell receptor (beta chain) was sequenced in a study of blood T cell repertoires in COVID-19. Study summary: COVID-19 samples from acute and convalescent phases originated in the United States, Italy and Spain. T cells, B-cell-depleted T cells, or PBMCs provided the cDNA or gDNA that served as material.

As originally analysed: Amplifying reference gene primers gave estimates of nucleated cell counts. Generated by immunoSEQ multiplex PCR, the TCRdb table keeps only in-frame clones and is missing some. V, J and clone size derive from that table, while D and trimming were established from the DNA sequence. The sample lists 360,000 or so clones; 90% were seen once. This sequence originates from a man aged 18 to 30 with active or convalescent COVID-19. The sequencing sample was made of peripheral blood.

DNA for the CDR3: TGTGCCAGCAGCGTCTCGGGAGAGCCGAACACCGGGGAGCTGTTTTTT. Translation gives CASSVSGEPNTGELFF. The chain couples TRBV9 to TRBJ2-2, with D maybe TRBD2 (6 bases). Looked up from germline, CDR1 is SGDLS and CDR2 is YYNGEE. Trimming left V 2 bases short and J 0 bases short, with 11 bases between. The CDR3 is 16 amino acids.